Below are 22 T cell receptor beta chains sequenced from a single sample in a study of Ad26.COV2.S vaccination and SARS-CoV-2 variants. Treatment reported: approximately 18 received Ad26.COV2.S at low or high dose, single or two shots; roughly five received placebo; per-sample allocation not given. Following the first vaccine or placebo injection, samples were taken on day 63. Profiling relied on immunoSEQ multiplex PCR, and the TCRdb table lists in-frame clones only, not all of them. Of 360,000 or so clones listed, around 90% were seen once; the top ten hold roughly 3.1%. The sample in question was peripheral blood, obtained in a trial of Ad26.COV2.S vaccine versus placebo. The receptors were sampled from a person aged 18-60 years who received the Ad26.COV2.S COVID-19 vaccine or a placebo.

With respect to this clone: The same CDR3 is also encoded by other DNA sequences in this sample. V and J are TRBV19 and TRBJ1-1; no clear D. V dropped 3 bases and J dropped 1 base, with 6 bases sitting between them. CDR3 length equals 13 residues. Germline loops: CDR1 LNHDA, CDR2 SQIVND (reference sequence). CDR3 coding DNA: TGTGCCAGTAGTATTAGTGGGAACACTGAAGCTTTCTTT. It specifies CASSISGNTEAFF.

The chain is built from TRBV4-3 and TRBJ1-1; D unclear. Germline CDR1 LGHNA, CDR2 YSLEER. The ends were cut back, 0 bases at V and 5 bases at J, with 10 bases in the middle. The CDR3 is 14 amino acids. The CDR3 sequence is CASSQDADRTEAFF. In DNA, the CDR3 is TGCGCCAGCAGCCAAGATGCGGACCGAACTGAAGCTTTCTTT.

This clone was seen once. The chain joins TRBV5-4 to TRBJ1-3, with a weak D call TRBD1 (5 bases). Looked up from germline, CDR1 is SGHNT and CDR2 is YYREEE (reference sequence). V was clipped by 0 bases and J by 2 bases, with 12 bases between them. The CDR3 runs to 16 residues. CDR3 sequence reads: CASSLDIGAAGNTIYF. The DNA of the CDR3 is TGTGCCAGCAGCTTGGATATAGGGGCAGCTGGAAACACCATATATTTT.

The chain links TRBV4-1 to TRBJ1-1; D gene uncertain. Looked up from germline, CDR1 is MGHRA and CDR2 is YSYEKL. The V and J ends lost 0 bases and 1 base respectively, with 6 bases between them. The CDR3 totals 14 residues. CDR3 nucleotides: TGCGCCAGCAGCCAAGAGGGAAGGAACACTGAAGCTTTCTTT. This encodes CASSQEGRNTEAFF.

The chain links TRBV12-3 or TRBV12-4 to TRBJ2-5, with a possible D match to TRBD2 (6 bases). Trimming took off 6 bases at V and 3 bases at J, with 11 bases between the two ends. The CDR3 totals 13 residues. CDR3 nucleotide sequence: TGTGCCAGCAGGGCGGGGAGGAAAGAGACCCAGTACTTC. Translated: CASRAGRKETQYF.

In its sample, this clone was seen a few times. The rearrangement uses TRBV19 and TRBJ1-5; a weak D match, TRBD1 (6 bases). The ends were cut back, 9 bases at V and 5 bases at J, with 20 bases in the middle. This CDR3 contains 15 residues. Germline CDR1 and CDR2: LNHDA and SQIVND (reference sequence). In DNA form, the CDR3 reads TGTGCCAGCAACCCGGGGGGCGCCTCCTATCAGCCCCAGCATTTT. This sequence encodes CASNPGGASYQPQHF.

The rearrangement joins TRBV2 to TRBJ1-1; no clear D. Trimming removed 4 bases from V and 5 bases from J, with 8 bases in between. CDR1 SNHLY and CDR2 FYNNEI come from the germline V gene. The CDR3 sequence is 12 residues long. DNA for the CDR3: TGTGCCAGCAGTGGACTCCGGACTGAAGCTTTCTTT. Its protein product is CASSGLRTEAFF.

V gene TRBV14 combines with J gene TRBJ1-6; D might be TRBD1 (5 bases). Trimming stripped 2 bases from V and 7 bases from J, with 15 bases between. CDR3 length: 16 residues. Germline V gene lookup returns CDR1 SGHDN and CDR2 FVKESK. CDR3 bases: TGTGCCAGCAGCCAAAACGCGGGGGTGCGGAATTCACCCCTCCACTTT. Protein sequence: CASSQNAGVRNSPLHF.

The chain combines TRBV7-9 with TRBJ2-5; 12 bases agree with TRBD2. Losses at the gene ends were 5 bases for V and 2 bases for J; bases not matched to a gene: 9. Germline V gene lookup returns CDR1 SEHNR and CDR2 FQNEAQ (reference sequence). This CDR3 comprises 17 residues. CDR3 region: CASSPPTSGGPQETQYF. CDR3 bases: TGTGCCAGCAGCCCCCCGACTAGCGGGGGACCTCAAGAGACCCAGTACTTC.

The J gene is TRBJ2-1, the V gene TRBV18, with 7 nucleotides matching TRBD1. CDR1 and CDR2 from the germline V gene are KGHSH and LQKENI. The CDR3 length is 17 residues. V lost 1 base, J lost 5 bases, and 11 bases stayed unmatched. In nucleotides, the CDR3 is TGTGCCAGCTCACCACTGCCCCGGGGACAGTTGAACAATGAGCAGTTCTTC. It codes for CASSPLPRGQLNNEQFF.

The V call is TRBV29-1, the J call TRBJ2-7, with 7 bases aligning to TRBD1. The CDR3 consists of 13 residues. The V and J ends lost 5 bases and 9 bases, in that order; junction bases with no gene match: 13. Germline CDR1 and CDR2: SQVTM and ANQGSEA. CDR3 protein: CSVPTGLGWGQYF. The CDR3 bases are TGCAGCGTTCCGACAGGGCTGGGATGGGGGCAGTACTTC.

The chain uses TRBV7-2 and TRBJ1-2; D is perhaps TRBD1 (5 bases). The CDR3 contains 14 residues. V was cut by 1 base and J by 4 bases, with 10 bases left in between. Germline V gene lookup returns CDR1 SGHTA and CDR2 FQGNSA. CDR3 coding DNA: TGTGCCAGCAGCTTAGGTTTAGGGGTCTATGGCTACACCTTC. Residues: CASSLGLGVYGYTF.

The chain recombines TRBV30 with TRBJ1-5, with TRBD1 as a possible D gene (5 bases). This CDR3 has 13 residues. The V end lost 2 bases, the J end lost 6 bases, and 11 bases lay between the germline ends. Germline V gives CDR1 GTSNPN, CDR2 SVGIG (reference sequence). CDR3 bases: TGTGCCTGGAGTCCCCGCCAGGGTCAGCCCCAGCATTTT. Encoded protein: CAWSPRQGQPQHF.

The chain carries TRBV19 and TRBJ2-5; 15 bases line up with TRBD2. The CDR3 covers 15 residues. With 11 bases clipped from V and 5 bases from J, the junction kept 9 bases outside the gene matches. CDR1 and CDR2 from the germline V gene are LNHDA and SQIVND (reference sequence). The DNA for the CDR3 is TGTGCCGCAAAGGGGACTAGCGGGGGGTTCGAGACCCAGTACTTC. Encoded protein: CAAKGTSGGFETQYF.

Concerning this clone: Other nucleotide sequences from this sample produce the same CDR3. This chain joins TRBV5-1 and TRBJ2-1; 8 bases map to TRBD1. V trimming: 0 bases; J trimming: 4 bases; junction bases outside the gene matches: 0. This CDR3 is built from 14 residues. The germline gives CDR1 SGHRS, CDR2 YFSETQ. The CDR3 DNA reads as TGCGCCAGCAGCTTGGGACAGGGGTACAATGAGCAGTTCTTC. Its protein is CASSLGQGYNEQFF.

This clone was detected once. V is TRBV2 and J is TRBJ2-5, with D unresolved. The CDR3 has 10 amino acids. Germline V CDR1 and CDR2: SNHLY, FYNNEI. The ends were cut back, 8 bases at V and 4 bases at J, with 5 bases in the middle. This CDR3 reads CASVIETQYF. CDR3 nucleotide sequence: TGTGCCAGCGTTATAGAGACCCAGTACTTC.

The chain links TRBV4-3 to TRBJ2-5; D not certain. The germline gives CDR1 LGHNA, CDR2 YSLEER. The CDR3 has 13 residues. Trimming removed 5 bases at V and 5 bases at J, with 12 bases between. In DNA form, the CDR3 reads TGCGCCAGCAGCAAAACGGTGACGGAGACCCAGTACTTC. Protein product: CASSKTVTETQYF.

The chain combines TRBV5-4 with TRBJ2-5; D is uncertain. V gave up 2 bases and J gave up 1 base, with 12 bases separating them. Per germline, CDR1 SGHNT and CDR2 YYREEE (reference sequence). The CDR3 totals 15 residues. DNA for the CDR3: TGTGCCAGCAGCTTTCGGCCCCCTCCCCAAGAGACCCAGTACTTC. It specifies CASSFRPPPQETQYF.

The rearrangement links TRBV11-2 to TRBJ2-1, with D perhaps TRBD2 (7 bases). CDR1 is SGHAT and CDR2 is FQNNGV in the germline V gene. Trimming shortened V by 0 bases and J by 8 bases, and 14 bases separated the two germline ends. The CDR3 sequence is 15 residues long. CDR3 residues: CASSLEVGGLHEQFF. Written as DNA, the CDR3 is TGTGCCAGCAGCTTAGAGGTGGGGGGGCTTCATGAGCAGTTCTTC.

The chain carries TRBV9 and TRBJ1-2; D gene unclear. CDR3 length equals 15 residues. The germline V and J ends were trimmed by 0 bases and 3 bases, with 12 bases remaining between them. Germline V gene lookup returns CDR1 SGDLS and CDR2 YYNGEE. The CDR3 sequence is CASSVGGRRDYGYTF. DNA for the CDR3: TGTGCCAGCAGCGTAGGAGGAAGACGGGACTATGGCTACACCTTC.

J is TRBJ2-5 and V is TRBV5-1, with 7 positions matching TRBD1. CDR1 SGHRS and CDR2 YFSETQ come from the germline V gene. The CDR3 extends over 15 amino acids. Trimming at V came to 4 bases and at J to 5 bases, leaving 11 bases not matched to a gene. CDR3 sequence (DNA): TGCGCCAGCAGCAAAGGGACAGACTTTCCGGAGACCCAGTACTTC. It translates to CASSKGTDFPETQYF.

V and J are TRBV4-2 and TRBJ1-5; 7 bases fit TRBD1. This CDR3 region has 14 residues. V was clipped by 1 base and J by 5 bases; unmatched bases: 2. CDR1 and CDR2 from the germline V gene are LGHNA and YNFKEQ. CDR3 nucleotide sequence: TGTGCCAGCAGCCAAGGGGACAGACATCAGCCCCAGCATTTT. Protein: CASSQGDRHQPQHF.